This paragraph covers one T cell receptor (beta chain) sequence. With V trimmed by 1 base and J by 3 bases, 10 bases remained unmatched. Germline CDR1 is SGDLS and CDR2 is YYNGEE. The CDR3 is 17 amino acids. The sample belongs to a study of T cell changes during pregnancy in multiple sclerosis. Only in-frame clones appear in the TCRdb table, and some are missing; sequencing was by immunoSEQ multiplex PCR. The table records 90,000 to 120,000 clones, around 92% of them present only once. Sequences were derived from peripheral blood, sampled before pregnancy. This receptor was taken from a female donor with multiple sclerosis, enrolled in a pregnancy study. J is TRBJ2-1 and V is TRBV9; 7 positions agree with TRBD2. This CDR3 reads CASSVTPSGIFYNEQFF. CDR3 in DNA: TGTGCCAGCAGCGTAACCCCAAGCGGGATCTTCTACAATGAGCAGTTCTTC.